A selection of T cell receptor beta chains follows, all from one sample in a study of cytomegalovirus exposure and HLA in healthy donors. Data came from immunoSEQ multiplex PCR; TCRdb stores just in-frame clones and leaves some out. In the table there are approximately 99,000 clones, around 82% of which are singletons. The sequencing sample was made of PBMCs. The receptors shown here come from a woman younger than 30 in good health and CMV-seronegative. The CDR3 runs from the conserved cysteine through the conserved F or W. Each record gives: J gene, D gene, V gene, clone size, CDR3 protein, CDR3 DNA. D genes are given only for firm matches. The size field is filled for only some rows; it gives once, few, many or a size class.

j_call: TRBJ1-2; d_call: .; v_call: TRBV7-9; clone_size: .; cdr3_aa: CASSFQEGPPYGYTF; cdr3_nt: TGTGCCAGCAGCTTCCAGGAGGGACCCCCTTATGGCTACACCTTC
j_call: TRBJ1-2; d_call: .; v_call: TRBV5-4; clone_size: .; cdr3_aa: CASSPGGERHGYTF; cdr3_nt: TGTGCCAGCAGCCCCGGGGGAGAAAGACATGGCTACACCTTC
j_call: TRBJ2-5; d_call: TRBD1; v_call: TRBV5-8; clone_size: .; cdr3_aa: CASSPRQGMETQYF; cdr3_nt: TGTGCCAGCAGCCCCAGACAGGGGATGGAGACCCAGTACTTC
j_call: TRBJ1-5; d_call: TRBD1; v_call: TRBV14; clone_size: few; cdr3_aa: CASSLQGANQPQHF; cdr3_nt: TGTGCCAGCAGCCTACAGGGGGCGAATCAGCCCCAGCATTTT
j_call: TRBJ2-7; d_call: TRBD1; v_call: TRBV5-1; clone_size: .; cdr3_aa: CASSFWDRDTNEQYF; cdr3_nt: TGCGCCAGCAGCTTCTGGGACAGGGACACCAACGAGCAGTACTTC
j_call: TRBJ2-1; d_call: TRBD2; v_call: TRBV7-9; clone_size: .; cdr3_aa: CASSPTSGGLYNEQFF; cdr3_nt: TGTGCCAGCAGCCCGACTAGCGGGGGCCTCTACAATGAGCAGTTCTTC
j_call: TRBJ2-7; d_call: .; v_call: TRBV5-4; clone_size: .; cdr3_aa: CASSLDGYEQYF; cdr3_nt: TGTGCCAGCAGCTTGGACGGCTACGAGCAGTACTTC
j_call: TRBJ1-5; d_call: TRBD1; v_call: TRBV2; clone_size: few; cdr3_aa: CASSGQGGSNQPQHF; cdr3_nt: TGTGCCAGCAGTGGACAGGGGGGAAGCAATCAGCCCCAGCATTTT
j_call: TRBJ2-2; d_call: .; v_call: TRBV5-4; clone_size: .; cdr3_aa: CASSSKNTPSGTGELFF; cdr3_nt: TGTGCCAGCAGCTCGAAAAACACTCCTAGTGGGACCGGGGAGCTGTTTTTT
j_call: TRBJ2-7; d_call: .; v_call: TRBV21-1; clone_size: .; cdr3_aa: CASSTGQGARAYEQYF; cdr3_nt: TGTGCCAGCAGCACCGGACAGGGGGCGAGAGCCTACGAGCAGTACTTC
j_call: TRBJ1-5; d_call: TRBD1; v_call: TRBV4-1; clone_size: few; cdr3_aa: CASSHPQGFGTKPQHF; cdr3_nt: TGCGCCAGCAGCCATCCACAGGGGTTCGGAACCAAGCCCCAGCATTTT
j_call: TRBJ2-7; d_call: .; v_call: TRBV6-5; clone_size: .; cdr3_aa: CASSITPRDSYEQYF; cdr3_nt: TGTGCCAGCAGTATTACCCCCCGGGACTCCTACGAGCAGTACTTC
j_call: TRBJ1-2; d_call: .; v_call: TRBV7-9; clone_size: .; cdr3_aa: CASSLASGQGNYGYTF; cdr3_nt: TGTGCCAGCAGCTTAGCTTCCGGGCAGGGGAACTATGGCTACACCTTC
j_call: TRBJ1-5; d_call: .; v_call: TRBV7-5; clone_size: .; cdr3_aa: CARSLGGGTVSNQPQHF; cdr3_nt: TGTGCCAGAAGCTTAGGGGGTGGGACAGTTAGCAATCAGCCCCAGCATTTT
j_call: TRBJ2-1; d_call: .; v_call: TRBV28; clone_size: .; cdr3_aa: CASTAVSSYNEQFF; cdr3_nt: TGTGCCAGCACCGCGGTAAGCTCCTACAATGAGCAGTTCTTC
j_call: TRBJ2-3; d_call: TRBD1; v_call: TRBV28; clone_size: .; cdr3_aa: CASSPQGAQTDTQYF; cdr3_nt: TGTGCCAGCAGTCCACAGGGGGCGCAAACAGATACGCAGTATTTT
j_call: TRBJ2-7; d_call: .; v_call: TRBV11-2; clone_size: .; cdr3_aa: CASSPDWEVAYEQYF; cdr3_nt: TGTGCCAGCAGCCCGGACTGGGAGGTCGCCTACGAGCAGTACTTC
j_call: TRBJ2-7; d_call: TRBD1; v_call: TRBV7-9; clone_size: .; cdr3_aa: CASGLRDSPDYEQYF; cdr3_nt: TGTGCCAGCGGCCTCCGGGACAGCCCAGACTACGAGCAGTACTTC
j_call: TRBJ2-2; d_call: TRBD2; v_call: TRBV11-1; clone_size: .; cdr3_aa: CASSSIAGGPGELFF; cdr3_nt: TGTGCCAGCAGCTCCATAGCGGGGGGGCCCGGGGAGCTGTTTTTT
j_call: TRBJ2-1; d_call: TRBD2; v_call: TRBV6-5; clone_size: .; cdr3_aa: CASRGLAGGFNEQFF; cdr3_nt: TGTGCCAGCAGGGGACTAGCGGGGGGGTTCAATGAGCAGTTCTTC
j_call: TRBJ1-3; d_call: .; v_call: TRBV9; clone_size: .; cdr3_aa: CASSVGGGSGNTIYF; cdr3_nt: TGTGCCAGCAGCGTGGGAGGGGGATCCGGAAACACCATATATTTT
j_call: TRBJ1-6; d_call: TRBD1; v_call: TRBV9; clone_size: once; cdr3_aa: CASSVGQGNSPLHF; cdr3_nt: TGTGCCAGCAGCGTAGGACAGGGAAATTCACCCCTCCACTTT
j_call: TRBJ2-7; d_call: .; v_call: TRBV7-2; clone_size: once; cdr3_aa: CASSPWGGGYEQYF; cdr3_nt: TGTGCCAGCAGCCCCTGGGGAGGGGGCTACGAGCAGTACTTC
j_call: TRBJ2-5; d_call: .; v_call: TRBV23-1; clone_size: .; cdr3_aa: CASSQSHRQAPGETQYF; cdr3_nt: TGCGCCAGCAGTCAGTCCCATAGACAGGCCCCGGGGGAGACCCAGTACTTC